The 16 T cell receptor beta chains listed next were all sequenced from one sample in a study of monozygotic twins with inflammatory bowel disease. Following a re-call of the 5' RACE reads, TCRdb has one entry per CDR3 protein and lacks DNA. The specimen's table records about 330,000 distinct CDR3 sequences. Sequencing was done on a sample of blood. The origin of the receptors is a human donor with ulcerative colitis or Crohn's disease, or a healthy co-twin of an affected twin (not recorded which).

The chain combines TRBV5-1 with TRBJ1-4. The CDR3 contains 15 residues. CDR1 and CDR2 from the germline V gene are SGHRS and YFSETQ. Here the CDR3 reads CASSLFQERNEKLFF.

The V gene is TRBV11-2, the J gene TRBJ2-2; the D call from TCRdb, TRBD2, cannot be confirmed without DNA. The V gene's germline CDR1 is SGHAT and CDR2 FQNNGV. This CDR3 spans 15 amino acids. The CDR3 reads CASRERGGPAGELFF.

J is TRBJ1-6 and V is TRBV12-3 or TRBV12-4. This CDR3 spans 13 amino acids. The CDR3 spells CASSDQGRRTHHF.

This chain links TRBV5-1 with TRBJ2-3; TCRdb returns TRBD1, unconfirmable since there is no DNA. Germline V gene data show CDR1 as SGHRS and CDR2 as YFSETQ. This CDR3 contains 15 residues. CDR3 protein: CASSNSGGGTDTQYF.

The chain carries TRBV28 and TRBJ2-5; TCRdb's D gene call, TRBD1, goes unchecked for lack of DNA. Germline V CDR1 and CDR2: MDHEN, SYDVKM. This CDR3 region has 20 residues. The chain's CDR3 is CASIRSSGPRGLRDKKTQYF. The entire variable domain, with the rest obtained from reference TRBV28 and TRBJ2-5, is as follows: DVKVTQSSRYLVKRTGEKVFLECVQDMDHENMFWYRQDPGLGLRLIYFSYDVKMKEKGDIPEGYSVSREKKERFSLILESASTNQTSMYLCASIRSSGPRGLRDKKTQYFGPGTRLLVL.

The chain links TRBV20-1 to TRBJ1-4. Germline CDR1 is DFQATT and CDR2 is SNEGSKA (reference sequence). CDR3 length equals 11 residues. CDR3 loop: CSATALEKLFF.

This chain uses TRBV6-5 with TRBJ2-2. CDR1 is MNHEY, CDR2 SVGAGI, per germline. The CDR3 totals 15 residues. The CDR3 loop reads CASSYSVANTGELFF.

The chain is built from TRBV20-1 and TRBJ2-1; without DNA, the TCRdb call of TRBD2 cannot be checked. The germline gives CDR1 DFQATT, CDR2 SNEGSKA (reference sequence). The CDR3 runs to 15 residues. CDR3 sequence reads: CSARDSTSGGVREFF.

The CDR3 loop is CASSTGRSNQPQHF. The J gene is TRBJ1-5, the V gene TRBV7-2. Germline V gene sequence: CDR1 SGHTA, CDR2 FQGNSA. This CDR3 comprises 14 residues.

The chain combines TRBV7-9 with TRBJ1-1. The CDR3 extends over 13 amino acids. Germline CDR1 and CDR2: SEHNR and FQNEAQ (reference sequence). The CDR3 reads CASALLRGTEAFF. The whole variable domain, remainder taken from reference TRBV7-9 and TRBJ1-1, is DTGVSQNPRHKITKRGQNVTFRCDPISEHNRLYWYRQTLGQGPEFLTYFQNEAQLEKSRLLSDRFSAERPKGSFSTLEIQRTEQGDSAMYLCASALLRGTEAFFGQGTRLTVV.

V gene TRBV6-6 combines with J gene TRBJ2-7. The CDR3 extends over 14 amino acids. Per germline, CDR1 MNHNY and CDR2 SVGAGI (reference sequence). The CDR3 region is CASSSSRSSYEQYF.

The chain couples TRBV27 to TRBJ2-7. Germline assignment: CDR1 MNHEY and CDR2 SMNVEV (reference sequence). There are 14 residues in the CDR3. The CDR3 is CASSFGLGPYEQYF.

The chain uses TRBV6-1 and TRBJ2-7; TCRdb indicates TRBD2, and absent DNA this call remains unverified. Germline CDR1 reads MNHNS; CDR2 reads SASEGT. The CDR3 has 18 amino acids. CDR3: CASSQQGVSGRSSYEQYF.

This chain uses TRBV25-1 with TRBJ1-1. The CDR3 has 13 amino acids. Germline V lookup: CDR1 MGHDK, CDR2 SYGVNS. The CDR3 region is CASSVPWNTEAFF.

This rearrangement joins TRBV20-1 to TRBJ2-3; no DNA is available, so the TRBD2 call from TCRdb remains unchecked. CDR3 length equals 18 residues. The germline gives CDR1 DFQATT, CDR2 SNEGSKA (reference sequence). The CDR3 protein is CSAYPGLAGGGSTDTQYF.

CDR3 sequence reads: CAAGTTRELFF. The chain links TRBV24-1 to TRBJ2-2. This CDR3 has 11 residues. CDR1 is KGHDR and CDR2 is SFDVKD in the germline V gene.